The subject of this entry is one TCR beta chain. Its antigen is not identified. Per germline, CDR1 LGHNA and CDR2 YSLEER. The CDR3 extends over 18 amino acids. The germline V and J ends were trimmed by 0 bases and 0 bases, with 15 bases remaining between them. The data were obtained in a study of post-analysis software for immune sequencing data. On the study more broadly: Recorded subtypes: relapsing-remitting, secondary progressive, progressive-relapsing; some patients unannotated.

Study-level points and caveats: The normalized Chao1 diversity of multiple sclerosis patients was significantly lower than that of controls. With TRBV5-6, TRBV5-1 and TRBV20-1 included, 4 to 6 TRBV segments were more frequent in patients than in controls.

Unique molecular identifiers were present in the TCR beta cDNA libraries. Via MiXCR, TCRdb re-called the PCR reads, giving one row per CDR3 protein. The sample carries 430,000 or so distinct CDR3 sequences, approximately 37% recorded once. The sample comprised blood. The sequence was obtained from a girl aged 2 to 10 with multiple sclerosis. The chain has TRBV4-3 and TRBJ1-5, with a tentative D call TRBD1 (6 bases). The CDR3 DNA is TGCGCCAGCAGCCAAGATTGGACAGACCTTTATAGCAATCAGCCCCAGCATTTT. This gives the protein CASSQDWTDLYSNQPQHF.